This T cell receptor (beta chain) was profiled in a study of cytomegalovirus exposure and HLA in healthy donors. Study overall: The same platform was used for the 120 validation repertoires and the approximately 670 first-cohort repertoires, a later analysis reported.

Produced via immunoSEQ multiplex PCR; TCRdb's table is partial and in-frame only. The profile shows roughly 250,000 clones, around 85% of them singletons. Source material: PBMCs. This sequence was found in a woman aged 30 to 39 in good health and CMV-seropositive.

The CDR3 DNA reads TGTGCCAGCAGTCTCCGACTAGCGGGAGACAATGAGCAGTTCTTC. Translating gives CASSLRLAGDNEQFF. The chain carries TRBV28 and TRBJ2-1; 12 bases agree with TRBD2. V shed 5 bases, J shed 5 bases, and the junction held 4 bases outside the gene matches. Germline lookup yields CDR1 MDHEN and CDR2 SYDVKM. This CDR3 contains 15 residues.